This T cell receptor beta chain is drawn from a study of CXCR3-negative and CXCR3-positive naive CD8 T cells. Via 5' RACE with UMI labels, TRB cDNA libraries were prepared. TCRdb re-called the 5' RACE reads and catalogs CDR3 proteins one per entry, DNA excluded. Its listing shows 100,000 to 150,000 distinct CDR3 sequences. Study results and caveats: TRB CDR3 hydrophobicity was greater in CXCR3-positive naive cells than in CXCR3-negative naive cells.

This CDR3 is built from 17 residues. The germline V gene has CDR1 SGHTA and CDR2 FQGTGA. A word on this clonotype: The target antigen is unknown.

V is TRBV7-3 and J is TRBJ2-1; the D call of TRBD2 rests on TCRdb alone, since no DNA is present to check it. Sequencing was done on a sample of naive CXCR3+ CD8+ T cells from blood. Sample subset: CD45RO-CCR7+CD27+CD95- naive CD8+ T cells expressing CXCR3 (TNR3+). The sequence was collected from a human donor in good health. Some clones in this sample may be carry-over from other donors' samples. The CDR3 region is CASSLGLGLAGNNEQFF.